This TCR beta chain is from a study of cytomegalovirus exposure and HLA in healthy donors. Whole-study results and caveats: Overall, 164 TCR beta chains were annotated as cytomegalovirus-associated. The authors later linked a missense DCLRE1C variant to TCR beta V- and J-gene trimming. TCR beta V segments were, for the most part, productive about 87% or about 30% of the time in an earlier analysis. Looking again later, the authors saw that most CMV-associated TCR beta chains seemed HLA-restricted.

The PCR employed 60 Vbeta primers together with 13 Jbeta primers. Sequencing used immunoSEQ multiplex PCR; TCRdb keeps in-frame clones, though not all of them. Among about 130,000 clones listed, 78% were seen once. Regarding this clone: Antigen unknown.

Losses at the gene ends were 7 bases for V and 4 bases for J; bases not matched to a gene: 7. From germline, CDR1 is SNHLY and CDR2 FYNNEI. The CDR3 runs to 15 residues. The TCR originated in a woman aged 18 to 35 in good health and CMV-seronegative. The chain couples TRBV2 to TRBJ2-2, with 9 positions matching TRBD1. Sequencing was performed on PBMCs. CDR3 coding DNA: TGTGCCAGCATTCGGACAGGGGCCGGCACCGGGGAGCTGTTTTTT. Translated: CASIRTGAGTGELFF.